A selection of T cell receptor beta chains follows, all from one sample in a study of T cell responses to AZD1222 COVID-19 vaccine. Sequencing used immunoSEQ multiplex PCR; TCRdb keeps in-frame clones, though not all of them. Here the sample spans tens of thousands of clones, 80% to 90% being singletons. The sequences come from peripheral blood, collected 28 days after the second AZD1222 dose. All receptors come from an adult who received the AZD1222 COVID-19 vaccine. The CDR3 runs from the conserved cysteine through the conserved F or W. The D gene is left open where the match is weak.

D	V	J	CDR3	DNA
.	TRBV24-1	TRBJ2-5	CATSDSGPKETQYF	TGTGCCACCAGTGATTCCGGCCCAAAAGAGACCCAGTACTTC
.	TRBV13	TRBJ1-3	CASRGFGNTIYF	TGTGCCAGCAGGGGTTTTGGAAACACCATATATTTT
.	TRBV18	TRBJ2-7	CASSPSTYEQYF	TGTGCCAGCTCACCATCCACCTACGAGCAGTACTTC
.	TRBV19	TRBJ1-3	CASGSSGNTIYF	TGTGCCAGCGGATCCTCTGGAAACACCATATATTTT
TRBD1	TRBV6-1	TRBJ2-7	CASSDPGTGVYEQYF	TGTGCCAGCAGTGACCCCGGGACAGGGGTCTACGAGCAGTACTTC
TRBD1	TRBV28	TRBJ1-4	CASSLDRGTNEKLFF	TGTGCCAGCAGTTTGGACAGGGGGACTAATGAAAAACTGTTTTTT
.	TRBV9	TRBJ1-2	CASSVSLIRGSPHTF	TGTGCCAGCAGCGTAAGTCTAATCAGGGGATCTCCCCACACCTTC
TRBD1	TRBV3-1/TRBV3-2	TRBJ1-1	CASSHRTGNAEAFF	TGTGCCAGCAGCCACCGGACAGGGAACGCTGAAGCTTTCTTT
.	TRBV20-1	TRBJ1-6	CSASRGQTSNSPLHF	TGCAGTGCTAGTCGGGGGCAGACGTCCAATTCACCCCTCCACTTT
.	TRBV10-2	TRBJ1-1	CASSIPGGAEAFF	TGCGCCAGCAGTATTCCCGGGGGGGCTGAAGCTTTCTTT
.	TRBV5-1	TRBJ1-1	CASSREVDTEAFF	TGCGCCAGCAGCCGCGAGGTTGACACTGAAGCTTTCTTT
.	TRBV3-1/TRBV3-2	TRBJ1-5	CASSQDSQGDQPQHF	TGTGCCAGCAGCCAAGATTCGCAGGGTGATCAGCCCCAGCATTTT
.	TRBV28	TRBJ2-7	CASSATYEQYF	TGTGCCAGCAGCGCCACCTACGAGCAGTACTTC
.	TRBV6-2/TRBV6-3	TRBJ2-4	CASSPASTLAKNIQYF	TGTGCCAGCAGTCCAGCCTCCACCTTAGCCAAAAACATTCAGTACTTC
.	TRBV3-1/TRBV3-2	TRBJ2-1	CASSLVYNEQFF	TGTGCCAGCAGCTTAGTCTACAATGAGCAGTTCTTC
TRBD2	TRBV3-1/TRBV3-2	TRBJ2-5	CASSPRGGEETQYF	TGTGCCAGCAGCCCTCGGGGGGGCGAAGAGACCCAGTACTTC
.	TRBV11-2	TRBJ1-3	CASSFLGISGNTIYF	TGTGCCAGCAGCTTTCTTGGGATCTCTGGAAACACCATATATTTT
TRBD1	TRBV9	TRBJ1-2	CASSPGQDGYTF	TGTGCCAGCAGCCCAGGACAGGATGGCTACACCTTC
.	TRBV28	TRBJ1-6	CASTISSGENNSPLHF	TGTGCCAGCACTATCTCCAGTGGAGAAAATAATTCACCCCTCCACTTT
TRBD1	TRBV7-8	TRBJ2-2	CASSLEQGIATGELFF	TGTGCCAGCAGCTTAGAACAGGGGATCGCCACCGGGGAGCTGTTTTTT
.	TRBV12-3/TRBV12-4	TRBJ2-2	CASSSDRSGELFF	TGTGCCAGCAGTTCGGACAGATCCGGGGAGCTGTTTTTT
.	TRBV7-3	TRBJ2-5	CASSLNREETQYF	TGTGCCAGCAGCTTAAACAGGGAGGAGACCCAGTACTTC
.	TRBV5-4	TRBJ2-5	CASSPVPVETQYF	TGTGCCAGCAGCCCGGTGCCGGTAGAGACCCAGTACTTC
.	TRBV6-2/TRBV6-3	TRBJ1-5	CASSSEPSNQPQHF	TGTGCCAGCAGTAGCGAACCTAGCAATCAGCCCCAGCATTTT
.	TRBV3-1/TRBV3-2	TRBJ1-1	CASSQEAGVRPFF	TGTGCCAGCAGCCAAGAGGCCGGGGTTAGGCCTTTCTTT
.	TRBV18	TRBJ1-1	CASSPREELNTEAFF	TGTGCCAGCTCACCGAGGGAGGAGTTGAACACTGAAGCTTTCTTT
.	TRBV5-1	TRBJ2-7	CASSSGTEVDEQYF	TGCGCCAGCAGCTCGGGGACGGAGGTGGACGAGCAGTACTTC
TRBD1	TRBV11-2	TRBJ2-7	CASSLDRGREDF	TGTGCCAGCAGCTTAGACAGGGGGCGCGAGGACTTC
.	TRBV11-3	TRBJ2-7	CASSPRQESSYEQYF	TGTGCCAGCAGCCCCAGACAGGAGAGCTCCTACGAGCAGTACTTC
.	TRBV19	TRBJ1-5	CASTLGGGPNQPQHF	TGTGCCAGTACCCTGGGTGGGGGTCCCAATCAGCCCCAGCATTTT
.	TRBV2	TRBJ1-3	CASSGTGGSGNTIYF	TGTGCCAGCAGTGGTACGGGGGGATCTGGAAACACCATATATTTT
.	TRBV7-2	TRBJ1-5	CASSLRQGNQPQHF	TGTGCCAGCAGCCTCCGACAGGGCAATCAGCCCCAGCATTTT
TRBD2	TRBV4-2	TRBJ2-1	CASSLGTNYNEQFF	TGTGCCAGCAGCCTCGGGACTAATTACAATGAGCAGTTCTTC
.	TRBV7-2	TRBJ1-1	CASINTGTTEAFF	TGTGCCAGCATCAATACAGGGACCACTGAAGCTTTCTTT
.	TRBV6-5	TRBJ2-2	CASSERPQRELFF	TGTGCCAGCAGCGAGCGGCCCCAGAGGGAGCTGTTTTTT
TRBD1	TRBV15	TRBJ2-7	CATSRTRDRGYEQYF	TGTGCCACCAGCAGAACCAGAGACAGGGGCTACGAGCAGTACTTC
.	TRBV19	TRBJ2-2	CASSPGFTGELFF	TGTGCCAGTAGTCCAGGATTCACCGGGGAGCTGTTTTTT
.	TRBV28	TRBJ2-1	CASSPGLYNEQFF	TGTGCCAGCAGTCCCGGACTATACAATGAGCAGTTCTTC
TRBD1	TRBV9	TRBJ2-1	CASSVGTGGMDEQFF	TGTGCCAGCAGCGTTGGGACAGGGGGCATGGATGAGCAGTTCTTC
.	TRBV21-1	TRBJ2-7	CASNSRTSGGTLYEQYF	TGTGCCAGCAACAGCCGGACTAGCGGGGGGACACTATACGAGCAGTACTTC
TRBD1	TRBV11-3	TRBJ1-2	CASSRGQGDGYTF	TGTGCCAGCAGCCGGGGACAGGGCGATGGCTACACCTTC
.	TRBV11-2	TRBJ2-2	CASSLGGAGELFF	TGTGCCAGCAGCTTAGGAGGGGCCGGGGAGCTGTTTTTT
.	TRBV19	TRBJ1-1	CASSLQLGGIAFF	TGTGCCAGTAGTTTACAACTTGGAGGGATAGCTTTCTTT
.	TRBV15	TRBJ1-2	CATSRALTVDGYTF	TGTGCCACCAGCAGAGCCCTGACAGTAGATGGCTACACCTTC
.	TRBV9	TRBJ1-1	CASSVEPGMNTEAFF	TGTGCCAGCAGCGTAGAGCCGGGGATGAACACTGAAGCTTTCTTT
TRBD1	TRBV27	TRBJ1-6	CASGSSTGAKVPLHF	TGTGCCAGCGGAAGTTCGACAGGGGCCAAGGTACCCCTCCACTTT
.	TRBV7-2	TRBJ2-2	CASSLFGAGELFF	TGTGCCAGCAGCTTATTTGGGGCCGGGGAGCTGTTTTTT
TRBD2	TRBV10-1	TRBJ2-2	CASSSGGATGELFF	TGCGCCAGCAGTAGCGGGGGGGCAACCGGGGAGCTGTTTTTT
TRBD2	TRBV5-1	TRBJ2-5	CASSSGLAGGLQETQYF	TGCGCCAGCAGCTCGGGACTAGCGGGAGGTCTTCAAGAGACCCAGTACTTC
TRBD1	TRBV25-1	TRBJ2-2	CASRTPGQGTGELFF	TGTGCCAGCAGAACGCCGGGACAGGGGACCGGGGAGCTGTTTTTT